The 5 T cell receptor beta chains given below trace back to one sample, sequenced in a study of beta chain features in type 1 diabetes (dated by TCRdb to 2016 to 2018). The full study reports these points: Type 1 diabetes patients showed a moderate but significant shortening of TCRB CDR3 length in all four CD4+ subsets.

Their cognate antigens are unknown. Receptors were amplified or captured by the immunoSEQ multiplex PCR assay. The entire amount of isolated RNA was reverse transcribed using the High Capacity cDNA Reverse Transcription Kit, so the sequenced TCRB transcripts were expressed ones. Not all clones reach the TCRdb copy of this immuneACCESS table, which keeps in-frame sequences only. Checked studies attribute under half of the gap to unresolved V genes and leave the rest unexplained. The sample contains some 640,000 clones, around 15% of them found a single time. The ten top clones hold just under 0.04% of the sample. The material sequenced was naive CD4+ T cells from blood. The sample's cell subset or site label, in plain terms: true naive CD4+ T cells. The receptors here all came from a young man with type 1 diabetes.

This clone occurred once. The J gene is TRBJ2-7, the V gene TRBV15; 9 bases are shared with TRBD1. The CDR3 is 14 residues long. With 1 base clipped from V and 4 bases from J, the junction kept 2 bases outside the gene matches. From germline, CDR1 is LNHNV and CDR2 YYDKDF (reference sequence). CDR3 sequence (DNA): TGTGCCACCAGCAGAGCGGACAGGGGTTACGAGCAGTACTTC. Protein: CATSRADRGYEQYF.

Only a few counts were recorded for this clone. The chain carries TRBV9 and TRBJ1-1; D gene uncertain. There are 14 residues in the CDR3. The V gene's germline CDR1 is SGDLS and CDR2 YYNGEE. Deletions cut 4 bases from V and 3 bases from J, with 13 bases between. DNA of the CDR3: TGTGCCAGCAGCCCCGGAATGGGTCACACTGAAGCTTTCTTT. Translation gives CASSPGMGHTEAFF.

Only a few counts were recorded for this clone. The V and J genes are TRBV6-5 and TRBJ2-7, with 10 bases matching TRBD1. This CDR3 region has 13 residues. After removal of 6 bases from V and 6 bases from J, the junction contained 5 bases not matched to a gene. CDR1 MNHEY and CDR2 SVGAGI come from the germline V gene. The CDR3 region has the DNA TGTGCCAGCAGCCAAGGGACAGGGGCCGAGCAGTACTTC. It codes for CASSQGTGAEQYF.

The V gene is TRBV29-1, the J gene TRBJ2-2, with 11 bases fitting TRBD1. This CDR3 comprises 16 residues. CDR1 is SQVTM, CDR2 ANQGSEA, per germline. The V and J ends lost 5 bases and 6 bases, in that order; junction bases with no gene match: 11. CDR3: CSVYDTGTGGPGELFF. CDR3 nucleotides: TGCAGCGTTTACGATACCGGGACAGGGGGTCCCGGGGAGCTGTTTTTT.

The rearrangement uses TRBV29-1 and TRBJ1-1; D is ambiguous. This CDR3 contains 17 residues. Between the trimmed V and J ends, which lost 4 bases and 1 base, there was a span of 22 bases. From germline, CDR1 is SQVTM and CDR2 ANQGSEA. CDR3 DNA sequence: TGCAGCGTTGCACCGAGTATTTGGACTAGAACGAACACTGAAGCTTTCTTT. Translated: CSVAPSIWTRTNTEAFF. The full variable domain, completed using reference TRBV29-1 and TRBJ1-1, is SAVISQKPSRDICQRGTSLTIQCQVDSQVTMMFWYRQQPGQSLTLIATANQGSEATYESGFVIDKFPISRPNLTFSTLTVSNMSPEDSSIYLCSVAPSIWTRTNTEAFFGQGTRLTVV.